This is a list of T cell receptor beta chains from one sample in a study of beta chain features in type 1 diabetes. The data were produced by immunoSEQ multiplex PCR, yet TCRdb's version contains in-frame clones alone and is incomplete. The data contain hundreds of thousands of clones, about 14% of them singletons. The sequencing input was naive CD4+ T cells from blood. The receptor source for this set is a man between 18 and 35 years old with type 1 diabetes. CDR3s include the opening cysteine and the closing phenylalanine or tryptophan. D genes are given only for firm matches. For some rows the clone size is stated as once, few or many, or as a class when expanded; others skip it.

CDR3 length,clone size,J gene,V gene,D gene,CDR3 protein,CDR3 DNA
11,few,TRBJ2-7,TRBV13,.,CASSLLGEQYF,TGTGCCAGCAGCTTATTAGGCGAGCAGTACTTC
16,.,TRBJ2-1,TRBV5-6,TRBD1,CASSHRPGTGYNEQFF,TGTGCCAGCAGCCACCGTCCCGGGACAGGCTACAATGAGCAGTTCTTC
12,once,TRBJ1-1,TRBV6-5,.,CASNPPGLKAFF,TGTGCCAGCAACCCTCCGGGGCTAAAAGCTTTCTTT
14,.,TRBJ2-1,TRBV29-1,TRBD2,CSASPPSGTNEQFF,TGCAGCGCCTCCCCTCCTAGCGGAACGAATGAGCAGTTCTTC
15,.,TRBJ2-3,TRBV2,TRBD1,CANAKDRGLIDTQYF,TGTGCCAACGCTAAGGACAGGGGGCTGATAGATACGCAGTATTTT
13,.,TRBJ2-7,TRBV10-1,.,CASSESNFYEQYF,TGCGCCAGCAGTGAGTCGAACTTTTACGAGCAGTACTTC
17,.,TRBJ1-2,TRBV23-1,.,CASSQSFLKKSYYGYTF,TGCGCCAGCAGTCAATCCTTCTTGAAAAAGAGCTACTATGGCTACACCTTC
13,.,TRBJ1-4,TRBV30,.,CAWSWGPNEKLFF,TGTGCCTGGAGCTGGGGGCCTAATGAAAAACTGTTTTTT
15,.,TRBJ2-1,TRBV14,TRBD2,CASSQRGLGISEQFF,TGTGCCAGCAGCCAAAGGGGACTAGGAATCAGTGAGCAGTTCTTC
15,.,TRBJ2-5,TRBV7-2,TRBD2,CASSYRLAGEETQYF,TGTGCCAGCAGCTATCGACTAGCGGGAGAAGAGACCCAGTACTTC
15,few,TRBJ2-1,TRBV5-6,.,CASSTGTPIGNEQFF,TGTGCCAGCAGCACCGGGACCCCCATCGGGAATGAGCAGTTCTTC
15,.,TRBJ2-3,TRBV7-2,.,CASSLRSAPGDTQYF,TGTGCCAGCAGCTTAAGAAGCGCTCCAGGGGATACGCAGTATTTT
13,few,TRBJ1-1,TRBV5-1,.,CASSLEQNTEAFF,TGCGCCAGCAGCTTGGAACAGAACACTGAAGCTTTCTTT
16,.,TRBJ1-1,TRBV5-1,.,CASSLGTSNMNTEAFF,TGCGCCAGCAGCCTCGGTACGTCCAACATGAACACTGAAGCTTTCTTT
17,.,TRBJ2-4,TRBV7-6,.,CASSLGVRGFSKNIQYF,TGTGCCAGCAGCTTAGGGGTCAGGGGATTTTCCAAAAACATTCAGTACTTC
15,few,TRBJ2-1,TRBV18,TRBD2,CASSPRAGIKNEQFF,TGTGCCAGCTCACCACGAGCGGGAATTAAAAATGAGCAGTTCTTC
17,.,TRBJ2-3,TRBV4-3,.,CASSPRLGFYGTDTQYF,TGCGCCAGCAGCCCCCGTTTGGGGTTCTACGGCACAGATACGCAGTATTTT